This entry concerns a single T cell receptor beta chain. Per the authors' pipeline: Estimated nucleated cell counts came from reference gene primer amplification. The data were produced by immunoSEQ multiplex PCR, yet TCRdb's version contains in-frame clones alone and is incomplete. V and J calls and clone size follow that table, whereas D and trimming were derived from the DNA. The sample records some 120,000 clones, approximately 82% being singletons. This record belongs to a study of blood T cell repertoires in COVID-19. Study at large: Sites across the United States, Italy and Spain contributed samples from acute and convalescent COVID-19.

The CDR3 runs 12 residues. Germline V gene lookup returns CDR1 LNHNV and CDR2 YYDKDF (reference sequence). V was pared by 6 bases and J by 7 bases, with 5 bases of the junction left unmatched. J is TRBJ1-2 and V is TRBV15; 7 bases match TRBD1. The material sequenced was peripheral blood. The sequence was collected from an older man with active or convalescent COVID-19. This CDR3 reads CATRQGTGGYTF. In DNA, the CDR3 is TGTGCCACCAGACAGGGGACGGGTGGCTACACCTTC.